These 5 T cell receptor beta chains share one sample of origin, sequenced in a study of blood T cell repertoires in COVID-19. Sequencing used immunoSEQ multiplex PCR; TCRdb keeps in-frame clones, though not all of them. The data contain around 82,000 clones, around 88% of them singletons. The sample comprised peripheral blood. The origin of the receptors is a man at least 80 years old with COVID-19, enrolled during active disease.

The CDR3 DNA is TGTGCCAGCAGCTTCGGACAGGCCAATGAAAAACTGTTTTTT. It yields the protein CASSFGQANEKLFF. The rearrangement links TRBV9 to TRBJ1-4; 7 nucleotides align to TRBD1. With V trimmed by 4 bases and J by 5 bases, 5 bases remained unmatched. The germline gives CDR1 SGDLS, CDR2 YYNGEE. This CDR3 region has 14 residues.

V and J are TRBV7-9 and TRBJ1-2; TRBD1 matches at 12 bases. CDR3 length: 15 residues. J gave up 9 bases and V 1 base, and 6 bases lay outside the gene matches. The germline V gene has CDR1 SEHNR and CDR2 FQNEAQ (reference sequence). This CDR3 reads CASSLGVGQGASYTF. CDR3 bases: TGTGCCAGCAGCTTAGGAGTGGGACAGGGGGCGAGCTACACCTTC. The full variable domain, with the rest looked up from reference TRBV7-9 and TRBJ1-2, is DTGVSQNPRHKITKRGQNVTFRCDPISEHNRLYWYRQTLGQGPEFLTYFQNEAQLEKSRLLSDRFSAERPKGSFSTLEIQRTEQGDSAMYLCASSLGVGQGASYTFGSGTRLTVV.

This chain connects TRBV7-2 to TRBJ2-7; 7 nucleotides agree with TRBD1. J gave up 2 bases and V 5 bases, and 12 bases lay outside the gene matches. CDR1 and CDR2 from the germline V gene are SGHTA and FQGNSA. CDR3 size: 16 residues. DNA for the CDR3: TGTGCCAGCAGCCGCACCCCGGGACAGAATACCTACGAGCAGTACTTC. Translation gives CASSRTPGQNTYEQYF.

The table lists this clone with a few counts. This chain connects TRBV7-9 to TRBJ2-1, with 7 nucleotides matching TRBD1. Unmatched junction bases numbered 3, after V lost 1 base and J lost 3 bases. Germline assignment: CDR1 SEHNR and CDR2 FQNEAQ (reference sequence). This CDR3 has 15 amino acids. CDR3 region: CASSLGQGVYNEQFF. The CDR3, as DNA: TGTGCCAGCAGCTTAGGACAGGGAGTCTACAATGAGCAGTTCTTC.

V usage is TRBV11-3 and J usage is TRBJ2-7; D is undetermined. V gave up 5 bases and J gave up 4 bases, with 9 bases separating them. The CDR3 consists of 12 residues. Germline V CDR1 and CDR2: SGHNT, YENEEA. The DNA of the CDR3 is TGTGCCAGCAGCCCGACTGAGTACGAGCAGTACTTC. This translates into CASSPTEYEQYF.